This T cell receptor beta chain was recorded in a study of glioma-infiltrating T cells. Broader study findings: Gliomas, especially low-grade, showed above-expected tissue-blood divergence; non-neoplastic patients showed below.

Amplification of TCR alpha and beta CDR3 regions from RNA used iRepertoire nested multiplex PCR. Each CDR3 protein is one row after TCRdb ran MiXCR on the multiplex PCR reads. This table holds approximately 190,000 distinct CDR3 sequences, around 32% found once. Germline V CDR1 and CDR2: MGHRA, YSYEKL. The CDR3 runs to 13 residues. The germline V and J ends were trimmed by 4 bases and 1 base, with 8 bases remaining between them. This clonotype occurred many times. Its antigen is still unknown. This TCR derives from a human donor with low-grade glioma or glioblastoma, undergoing nonglioma brain surgery, or in good health (not recorded which). The sequenced material came from glioma tissue, nonneoplastic brain tissue, or PBMCs (not recorded which). This chain joins TRBV4-1 and TRBJ2-7, with unresolved D. This CDR3 reads CASSLLLSYEQYF. The CDR3 region has the DNA TGCGCCAGCAGCCTCCTACTTTCCTACGAGCAGTACTTC.